This passage covers 31 T cell receptor beta chains from one sample sequenced in a study of shared clonotypes between healthy human individuals. Naive-designated CD8 cells lacked CD45RO, were positively enriched for CCR7, and omitted terminally differentiated effector memory CD45RA+ cells. Profiling relied on immunoSEQ multiplex PCR, and the TCRdb table lists in-frame clones only, not all of them. The table shows around 2,000,000 clones, with just over 90% occurring only once. Sequenced sample: naive CD8+ T cells from PBMCs. The receptors derive from a man aged 18 to 29 in good health. Some clones in this sample may be carry-over from other donors' samples.

The V call is TRBV11-3, the J call TRBJ2-3, with D unclear. This CDR3 region has 12 residues. Between the trimmed V and J ends, which lost 2 bases and 7 bases, there was a span of 7 bases. Germline loops: CDR1 SGHNT, CDR2 YENEEA. The CDR3 spells CASSLRQYTQYF. CDR3 nucleotide sequence: TGTGCCAGCAGCTTACGACAATATACGCAGTATTTT.

CDR3 sequence: CASSIGGRELFF. The DNA for the CDR3 is TGTGCCAGTAGTATCGGAGGCCGGGAGCTGTTTTTT. The chain joins TRBV19 to TRBJ2-2; tentative D call: TRBD2 (5 bases). The CDR3 consists of 12 residues. Deletions cut 3 bases from V and 9 bases from J, with 8 bases between. Looked up from germline, CDR1 is LNHDA and CDR2 is SQIVND (reference sequence).

The gene calls are TRBV11-2 and TRBJ2-5; the D is unclear. V lost 3 bases to trimming and J lost 2 bases, with 10 bases between them. The CDR3 runs to 14 residues. Per germline, CDR1 SGHAT and CDR2 FQNNGV. This CDR3 reads CASSLRTPQETQYF. CDR3 DNA sequence: TGTGCCAGCAGCTTGCGTACACCACAAGAGACCCAGTACTTC. The complete variable domain, with remaining parts taken from reference TRBV11-2 and TRBJ2-5, reads EAGVAQSPRYKIIEKRQSVAFWCNPISGHATLYWYQQILGQGPKLLIQFQNNGVVDDSQLPKDRFSAERLKGVDSTLKIQPAKLEDSAVYLCASSLRTPQETQYFGPGTRLLVL.

The chain uses TRBV27 and TRBJ2-7; D might be TRBD1 or TRBD2, each matching 5 bases. V lost 3 bases, J lost 6 bases, and 9 bases lay in between. CDR3 size: 12 residues. Germline V gene data show CDR1 as MNHEY and CDR2 as SMNVEV (reference sequence). In nucleotides, the CDR3 is TGTGCCAGCAGTTTTGCTGGGGGCGAGCAGTACTTC. Protein sequence: CASSFAGGEQYF.

CDR3 coding DNA: TGTGCCAGCAAATTGGGGTCTTTTAGCAATCAGCCCCAGCATTTT. It codes for CASKLGSFSNQPQHF. The chain is built from TRBV28 and TRBJ1-5; no clear D. The ends were cut back, 7 bases at V and 0 bases at J, with 13 bases in the middle. This CDR3 region has 15 residues. CDR1 MDHEN and CDR2 SYDVKM come from the germline V gene.

V and J are TRBV19 and TRBJ2-3; the D is unclear. Trimming stripped 5 bases from V and 0 bases from J, with 12 bases between. The V gene's germline CDR1 is LNHDA and CDR2 SQIVND (reference sequence). The CDR3 covers 15 residues. The CDR3 loop reads CASSARQTSTDTQYF. CDR3 sequence (DNA): TGTGCCAGTAGTGCAAGGCAGACGAGCACAGATACGCAGTATTTT.

The V call is TRBV13, the J call TRBJ1-2, with 7 bases that match TRBD1. The germline V gene has CDR1 PRHDT and CDR2 FYEKMQ (reference sequence). J gave up 1 base and V 4 bases, and 6 bases lay outside the gene matches. There are 15 residues in the CDR3. The CDR3 region is CASSSKTGSNYGYTF. DNA for the CDR3: TGTGCCAGCAGCTCGAAGACAGGGAGTAACTATGGCTACACCTTC.

The chain links TRBV13 to TRBJ2-5; D perhaps matches TRBD2 (6 bases). CDR3 length equals 14 residues. CDR1 is PRHDT, CDR2 FYEKMQ, per germline (reference sequence). V was pared by 6 bases and J by 5 bases, with 16 bases between. The CDR3 bases are TGTGCCAGCAGTCCAACCGGGGCGGGGGAGACCCAGTACTTC. This encodes CASSPTGAGETQYF.

The chain recombines TRBV6-5 with TRBJ1-1; 8 bases map to TRBD1. The length of the CDR3 is 16 residues. Trimming cost V 2 bases and J 3 bases; bases outside gene matches: 8. CDR1 is MNHEY, CDR2 SVGAGI, per germline. This chain's CDR3 is CASSYLPGGWDTEAFF. The CDR3 nucleotides read TGTGCCAGCAGTTACCTCCCAGGGGGCTGGGACACTGAAGCTTTCTTT.

V gene TRBV28 combines with J gene TRBJ1-5; 7 positions agree with TRBD1. The CDR3 spans 15 residues. Germline CDR1 and CDR2: MDHEN and SYDVKM. V gave up 7 bases and J gave up 4 bases; unmatched junction bases: 10. Here the CDR3 DNA reads TGTGCCAGCATCCTGACAGGGATGGGAAATCAGCCCCAGCATTTT. Amino acid sequence: CASILTGMGNQPQHF.

This chain uses TRBV7-9 with TRBJ2-5; D unclear. Germline V gene sequence: CDR1 SEHNR, CDR2 FQNEAQ (reference sequence). The CDR3 totals 14 residues. Trimming pared 1 base from V and 1 base from J, leaving 7 bases between. Here the CDR3 DNA reads TGTGCCAGCAGCTTAGTGAGCTTCCAAGAGACCCAGTACTTC. Its protein is CASSLVSFQETQYF.

On this clone: The sample carries other DNA sequences with the same CDR3. V and J are TRBV6-5 and TRBJ2-1; D remains unclear. Germline V lookup: CDR1 MNHEY, CDR2 SVGAGI. This CDR3 region has 13 residues. Trimming shortened V by 2 bases and J by 4 bases, and 6 bases separated the two germline ends. This CDR3 is CASSYRRYNEQFF. CDR3 DNA sequence: TGTGCCAGCAGTTACAGACGTTACAATGAGCAGTTCTTC.

About this clone: The same CDR3 can be traced to other DNA sequences in this sample. The chain links TRBV7-9 to TRBJ2-1; no firm D call. Germline CDR1 reads SEHNR; CDR2 reads FQNEAQ (reference sequence). The V gene lost 1 base and the J gene lost 5 bases, with 3 bases spanning the gap. This CDR3 has 12 amino acids. CDR3 residues: CASSLVHNEQFF. CDR3 DNA sequence: TGTGCCAGCAGCTTAGTACACAATGAGCAGTTCTTC.

The chain couples TRBV10-3 to TRBJ1-1; the D gene is possibly TRBD1 (5 bases). The length of the CDR3 is 15 residues. CDR1 ENHRY and CDR2 SYGVKD come from the germline V gene. Trimming removed 0 bases from V and 1 base from J, with 9 bases in between. CDR3 DNA sequence: TGTGCCATCAGTGAGTCACGCGGGGGGAACACTGAAGCTTTCTTT. This sequence encodes CAISESRGGNTEAFF.

This chain connects TRBV5-1 to TRBJ1-4; TRBD1 aligns across 9 bases. The CDR3 sequence is 20 residues long. Germline V gene sequence: CDR1 SGHRS, CDR2 YFSETQ. V shed 3 bases, J shed 2 bases, and the junction held 17 bases outside the gene matches. DNA for the CDR3: TGCGCCAGCAGCTCCGAAAACTTAGAGCGACAGGGGGTGACTAATGAAAAACTGTTTTTT. It specifies CASSSENLERQGVTNEKLFF.

The V and J genes are TRBV4-2 and TRBJ2-7; D is unclear. The CDR3 is 16 residues long. Trimming removed 0 bases at V and 0 bases at J, with 12 bases between. Germline V gives CDR1 LGHNA, CDR2 YNFKEQ. The CDR3 sequence is CASSQDLGAYSYEQYF. Here the CDR3 DNA reads TGTGCCAGCAGCCAAGATCTTGGCGCCTACTCCTACGAGCAGTACTTC.

The chain joins TRBV4-1 to TRBJ2-7; D is perhaps TRBD2 (6 bases). This CDR3 has 16 residues. Looked up from germline, CDR1 is MGHRA and CDR2 is YSYEKL. Trimming shortened V by 1 base and J by 0 bases, and 13 bases separated the two germline ends. The chain's CDR3 is CASSQGASAGSYEQYF. CDR3 DNA sequence: TGCGCCAGCAGCCAAGGAGCTAGCGCCGGCTCCTACGAGCAGTACTTC.

The chain couples TRBV28 to TRBJ2-2; no definite D call. Trimming removed 10 bases at V and 8 bases at J, with 8 bases between. CDR3 size: 10 residues. Germline values: CDR1 MDHEN, CDR2 SYDVKM. The DNA for the CDR3 is TGTGCCACCTCGCATGGGGAGCTGTTTTTT. It yields the protein CATSHGELFF. Full variable domain (remainder filled in from reference TRBV28 and TRBJ2-2): DVKVTQSSRYLVKRTGEKVFLECVQDMDHENMFWYRQDPGLGLRLIYFSYDVKMKEKGDIPEGYSVSREKKERFSLILESASTNQTSMYLCATSHGELFFGEGSRLTVL.

The CDR3 region is CATSTFGIWEQYF. The CDR3 coding sequence is TGTGCCACCAGCACGTTTGGGATTTGGGAGCAGTACTTC. V usage is TRBV15 and J usage is TRBJ2-7; D is unresolved. The CDR3 loop spans 13 amino acids. Trimming cost V 4 bases and J 7 bases, with 14 bases left between them. The germline CDR1 and CDR2 sequences are LNHNV and YYDKDF (reference sequence).

The chain is built from TRBV4-3 and TRBJ2-1; D is unclear. This CDR3 contains 14 residues. The V and J ends lost 0 bases and 6 bases respectively, with 9 bases between them. Germline V gene lookup returns CDR1 LGHNA and CDR2 YSLEER. As DNA, the CDR3 is TGCGCCAGCAGCCAAGACAATGGTGGCAATGAGCAGTTCTTC. Protein: CASSQDNGGNEQFF.

This rearrangement joins TRBV30 to TRBJ2-7; D is tentatively TRBD1 or TRBD2 (5 bases each). The CDR3 has 12 amino acids. Per germline, CDR1 GTSNPN and CDR2 SVGIG (reference sequence). The ends were cut back, 2 bases at V and 3 bases at J, with 8 bases in the middle. The CDR3: CAWSWGNYEQYF. CDR3 DNA sequence: TGTGCCTGGAGTTGGGGGAACTACGAGCAGTACTTC. The full variable domain, in which reference TRBV30 and TRBJ2-7 provide the parts outside the CDR3, is SQTIHQWPATLVQPVGSPLSLECTVEGTSNPNLYWYRQAAGRGLQLLFYSVGIGQISSEVPQNLSASRPQDRQFILSSKKLLLSDSGFYLCAWSWGNYEQYFGPGTRLTVT.

The chain carries TRBV19 and TRBJ2-1; no clear D gene. The CDR3 length is 16 residues. Germline lookup yields CDR1 LNHDA and CDR2 SQIVND (reference sequence). Trimming left V 2 bases short and J 4 bases short, with 15 bases between. The CDR3 reads CASSIFSTLPYNEQFF. The CDR3 nucleotides are TGTGCCAGTAGTATATTTTCGACCCTCCCATACAATGAGCAGTTCTTC.

Of note for this clone: The same CDR3 is also encoded by other DNA sequences in this sample. This chain joins TRBV28 and TRBJ1-5; D unclear. CDR1 is MDHEN, CDR2 SYDVKM, per germline. The CDR3 contains 13 residues. V was pared by 6 bases and J by 4 bases, with 10 bases between. The CDR3 region is CASSRTENQPQHF. CDR3 DNA sequence: TGTGCCAGCAGCCGAACCGAGAATCAGCCCCAGCATTTT.

The V call is TRBV4-1, the J call TRBJ2-2, with D tentatively TRBD2 (5 bases). V was trimmed by 4 bases and J by 1 base, leaving 19 bases between them. Germline CDR1 MGHRA, CDR2 YSYEKL. The CDR3 length is 18 residues. As DNA, the CDR3 is TGCGCCAGCAGCCCGCGAATCGGGGTCGGAGAGAACACCGGGGAGCTGTTTTTT. Protein: CASSPRIGVGENTGELFF.

The gene calls are TRBV28 and TRBJ2-1, with TRBD1 matching over 9 bases. Unmatched junction bases numbered 8, after V lost 4 bases and J lost 4 bases. Germline assignment: CDR1 MDHEN and CDR2 SYDVKM. The CDR3 is 16 residues long. The CDR3 sequence is CASSSLDRGRYNEQFF. The DNA for the CDR3 is TGTGCCAGCAGTTCCTTGGACAGGGGACGTTACAATGAGCAGTTCTTC.

This chain joins TRBV28 and TRBJ2-3; the match to TRBD1 covers 7 bases. The CDR3 length is 14 residues. CDR1 is MDHEN, CDR2 SYDVKM, per germline. Trimming at V came to 6 bases and at J to 6 bases, leaving 9 bases not matched to a gene. The CDR3 is CASRWDSARDTQYF. The CDR3, as DNA: TGTGCCAGCAGATGGGACAGCGCTCGCGATACGCAGTATTTT.

The gene calls are TRBV7-3 and TRBJ2-1; possibly TRBD1 for D (5 bases). CDR3 length: 15 amino acids. Germline-derived CDR1 and CDR2 are SGHTA and FQGTGA. The V and J ends lost 5 bases and 0 bases respectively, with 11 bases between them. The CDR3 nucleotides are TGTGCCAGCAGCCCCCAGGGTAACTCCTACAATGAGCAGTTCTTC. Amino acids: CASSPQGNSYNEQFF.

This chain links TRBV4-3 with TRBJ2-7, with 13 bases lining up with TRBD2. Trimming cost V 3 bases and J 6 bases; bases outside gene matches: 8. Per the germline V gene, CDR1 is LGHNA and CDR2 is YSLEER. The CDR3 is 16 residues long. CDR3 coding DNA: TGCGCCAGCAGCCAGGGACTAGCGGGGTTACTACGCGAGCAGTACTTC. It encodes CASSQGLAGLLREQYF.

The CDR3 is CASSLSPGSGRNEQYF. CDR3 coding DNA: TGTGCCAGCAGTCTCTCCCCGGGTAGCGGGAGGAACGAGCAGTACTTC. The chain combines TRBV27 with TRBJ2-7, with 10 bases lining up with TRBD2. CDR3 length: 16 residues. CDR1 and CDR2 from the germline V gene are MNHEY and SMNVEV (reference sequence). The ends lost 5 bases at V and 5 bases at J; junction bases unmatched: 12.

This sequence joins TRBV4-1 and TRBJ2-1, with 7 bases fitting TRBD2. This CDR3 is 15 amino acids long. The germline gives CDR1 MGHRA, CDR2 YSYEKL. V gave up 1 base and J gave up 3 bases; unmatched junction bases: 3. CDR3 bases: TGCGCCAGCAGCCAAGTTGCGGGAGTCTACAATGAGCAGTTCTTC. This translates into CASSQVAGVYNEQFF.

V is TRBV7-9 and J is TRBJ2-1, with TRBD1 as a possible D gene (5 bases). This CDR3 comprises 13 residues. V lost 1 base to trimming and J lost 16 bases, with 17 bases between them. Germline values: CDR1 SEHNR, CDR2 FQNEAQ (reference sequence). CDR3 bases: TGTGCCAGCAGCTTAGAGGTGGTTAGGGGCGGCTTCTTC. Translation gives CASSLEVVRGGFF.